This T cell receptor beta chain was found in a study of T cells in Graves' hyperthyroidism and ophthalmopathy. Study-level points and caveats: Model predictions of ophthalmopathy came a median roughly 6.7 months before onset. From stable hyperthyroidism, ophthalmopathy was separated by a 13 V-J model. Most clonotypes expanded in the thyroid (above 0.001) were also present in blood.

Uncontrolled infection, other autoimmune disease, pregnancy and lactation each barred patients from inclusion. A remark on this clonotype: The antigen remains undetermined.

CDR1 MNHEY and CDR2 SVGAGI come from the germline V gene. The CDR3 is 13 amino acids. The V and J ends lost 4 bases and 2 bases respectively, with 9 bases between them. RNA transcripts provided the source from which TCR beta CDR3 regions were amplified. HTBI primers drove first-round RT-PCR of the TCR CDR3. TCRdb independently ran MiXCR on the multiplex PCR reads; one entry per CDR3 protein. This sample has some 510,000 distinct CDR3 sequences; 20% occur once, and the top ten carry 26%. The sequencing input was blood. This clonotype originated in a man between 18 and 29 years old with Graves' hyperthyroidism. The rearrangement joins TRBV6-5 to TRBJ2-7; no clear D gene. CDR3 bases: TGTGCCAGCAGTTTTTATGGGGCCTACGAGCAGTACTTC. This translates into CASSFYGAYEQYF.